This T cell receptor (beta chain) comes out of a study of T cells in Graves' hyperthyroidism and ophthalmopathy. Notes on the study in general: The authors' 13 V-J model separated ophthalmopathy from stable hyperthyroidism.

Germline CDR1 and CDR2: MNHEY and SVGEGT. Deletions cut 8 bases from V and 2 bases from J, with 12 bases between. The CDR3 extends over 13 amino acids. Researchers amplified the TCR beta CDR3 regions from RNA transcripts. The HTBI primer set drove a first-round RT-PCR of the TCR CDR3. In TCRdb, the multiplex PCR reads were re-called with MiXCR into one record per CDR3 protein. The repertoire holds approximately 630,000 distinct CDR3 sequences, about 16% seen once, with less than 4.5% in the top ten. A note on this clonotype: The antigen remains undetermined.

This chain uses TRBV6-2 or TRBV6-3 with TRBJ1-1; D uncertain. Sequenced input: blood. This sequence was found in a woman aged 25 to 39 with Graves' hyperthyroidism. The CDR3 here is CASGVTFNTEAFF. The CDR3 DNA sequence: TGTGCCAGCGGGGTGACATTCAACACTGAAGCTTTCTTT.